The present T cell receptor beta chain was sequenced within a study of neurological immune-mediated disorders. A blood bank in Maryland, USA, provided the volunteers who served as healthy controls. J was trimmed by 7 bases and V by 1 base; bases with no gene match: 8. There are 17 residues in the CDR3. Germline CDR1 SGHTA, CDR2 FQGNSA. The method for making cDNA was 5'RACE, and it used 10-nucleotide random UMIs. TCRdb redid the calling of the 5' RACE reads with MiXCR, one entry per CDR3 protein. The sample consists of some 50,000 distinct CDR3 sequences, 20% to 30% of them appearing once. Notes on the study in general: Expanded clones shared no identical CDR3 amino acid sequences across subjects, which suggested private TCR-beta repertoires in all groups.

This clonotype was detected ten times or more. Its antigen is undetermined. The receptor's source is a woman between 65 and 79 years old in good health. The specimen sequenced was PBMCs. The chain combines TRBV7-2 with TRBJ2-7, with 15 bases fitting TRBD2. CDR3 sequence: CASSLVPGLAGGREQYF. The DNA for the CDR3 is TGTGCCAGCAGCTTAGTCCCGGGACTAGCGGGAGGAAGAGAGCAGTACTTC.